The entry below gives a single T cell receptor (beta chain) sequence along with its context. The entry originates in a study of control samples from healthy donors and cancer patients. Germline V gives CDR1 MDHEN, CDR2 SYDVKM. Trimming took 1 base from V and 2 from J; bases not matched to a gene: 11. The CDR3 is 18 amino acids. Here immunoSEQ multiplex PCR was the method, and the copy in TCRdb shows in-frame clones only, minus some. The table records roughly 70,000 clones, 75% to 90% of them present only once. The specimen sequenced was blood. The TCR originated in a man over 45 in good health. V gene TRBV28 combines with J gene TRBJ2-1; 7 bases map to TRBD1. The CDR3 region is CASSLSLGQVTPYNEQFF. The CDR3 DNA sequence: TGTGCCAGCAGTTTATCACTTGGACAGGTCACCCCCTACAATGAGCAGTTCTTC.